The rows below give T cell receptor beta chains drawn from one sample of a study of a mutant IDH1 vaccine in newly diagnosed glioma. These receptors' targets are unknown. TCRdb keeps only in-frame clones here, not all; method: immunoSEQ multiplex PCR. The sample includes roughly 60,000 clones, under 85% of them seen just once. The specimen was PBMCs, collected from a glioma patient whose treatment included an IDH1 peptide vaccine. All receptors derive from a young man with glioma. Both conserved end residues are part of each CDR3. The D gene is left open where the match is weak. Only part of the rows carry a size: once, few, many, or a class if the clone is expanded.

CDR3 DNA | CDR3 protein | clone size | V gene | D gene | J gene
TGTGCCAGCAGCCCCATACCCCCGGGACAGGGTGGATACGAGCAGTACTTC | CASSPIPPGQGGYEQYF | . | TRBV5-5 | TRBD1 | TRBJ2-7
TGTGCCAGTAGTACCTTAGCGGGAGCCTCACAAGAGACCCAGTACTTC | CASSTLAGASQETQYF | . | TRBV19 | TRBD2 | TRBJ2-5
TGTGCCAGTAGTCAGGACAGGGAGGGGACCGATTACAATGAGCAGTTCTTC | CASSQDREGTDYNEQFF | . | TRBV19 | . | TRBJ2-1
TGCGCCAGCAGCCAAGAAGTCGGGGCGAAAAGAGAGCAGTACTTC | CASSQEVGAKREQYF | . | TRBV4-1 | . | TRBJ2-7
TGTGCCAGCTCACCCTCGCGGGCTAATGAAAAACTGTTTTTT | CASSPSRANEKLFF | . | TRBV18 | . | TRBJ1-4
TGTGCCAGCAGCTTAGAAGCGTCGGTTCGGGGGGCACTCCAGACCCAGTACTTC | CASSLEASVRGALQTQYF | . | TRBV7-8 | . | TRBJ2-5
TGTGCCAGCAACCGGGTAAAGAACACTGAAGCTTTCTTT | CASNRVKNTEAFF | . | TRBV2 | . | TRBJ1-1
TGTGCCAGCAGTGCCATAAGAAGGACTGAAGCTTTCTTT | CASSAIRRTEAFF | once | TRBV13 | . | TRBJ1-1
TGCGCCAGCAGCCAAGAGATGGCAAGAGGCCTCAGGCAGTATTTT | CASSQEMARGLRQYF | . | TRBV4-1 | . | TRBJ2-3
TGTGCCAGCAGAAAAACAGGGGTGGCTCGGTTCGGTGGCTACACCTTC | CASRKTGVARFGGYTF | . | TRBV27 | TRBD1 | TRBJ1-2
TGCAGCGTTGAGGCCGGCTTCCCCGACACCTACGAGCAGTACTTC | CSVEAGFPDTYEQYF | . | TRBV29-1 | . | TRBJ2-7
TGTGCCAGCAGTTACGACAGTTACAATGAGCAGTTCTTC | CASSYDSYNEQFF | once | TRBV28 | . | TRBJ2-1
TGTGCCAGCAGGGGAATAAACACTGAAGCTTTCTTT | CASRGINTEAFF | . | TRBV6-5 | . | TRBJ1-1
TGTGCCAGCAGCTTCGGGGGCACGAACACTGAAGCTTTCTTT | CASSFGGTNTEAFF | few | TRBV7-3 | . | TRBJ1-1
TGTGCCAGCAGTTTAGGGGAGACCCAGTACTTC | CASSLGETQYF | few | TRBV28 | . | TRBJ2-5